These 21 T cell receptor beta chains share one sample of origin, sequenced in a study of blood T cell repertoires in COVID-19. The data were produced by immunoSEQ multiplex PCR, yet TCRdb's version contains in-frame clones alone and is incomplete. There are 310,000 or so clones in the sample; over 75% occur only once, and 4% lies in the top ten. The sample was peripheral blood. These receptors were obtained from a woman aged 45 to 65 with active or convalescent COVID-19.

This clone was detected only once. The V gene is TRBV7-8, the J gene TRBJ1-1, with D possibly being TRBD1 (5 bases). Germline V gene data show CDR1 as SGHVS and CDR2 as FQNEAQ. V gave up 0 bases and J gave up 4 bases, with 15 bases separating them. CDR3 size: 16 residues. The CDR3 DNA follows: TGTGCCAGCAGCTTAGCTCCTCCCCAGGGTGCCACTGAAGCTTTCTTT. Its protein product is CASSLAPPQGATEAFF.

The V call is TRBV6-6, the J call TRBJ1-1; maybe TRBD1 (6 bases). Germline values: CDR1 MNHNY, CDR2 SVGAGI (reference sequence). CDR3 length: 14 amino acids. V lost 5 bases, J lost 3 bases, and 13 bases lay in between. The CDR3 DNA sequence: TGTGCCAGCAGTCCACAGGGAGGGGACACTGAAGCTTTCTTT. This gives the protein CASSPQGGDTEAFF.

CDR3 DNA: TGTGCCAGCAGCTTACGACAGCACACTGAAGCTTTCTTT. Its protein product is CASSLRQHTEAFF. This chain uses TRBV11-3 with TRBJ1-1; D possibly corresponds to TRBD1 (5 bases). The CDR3 covers 13 residues. The ends were cut back, 2 bases at V and 3 bases at J, with 7 bases in the middle. Germline-derived CDR1 and CDR2 are SGHNT and YENEEA.

The chain is built from TRBV30 and TRBJ1-1, with D possibly TRBD1 on 6 matching bases. The CDR3 is made up of 13 amino acids. Per the germline V gene, CDR1 is GTSNPN and CDR2 is SVGIG (reference sequence). The V end lost 2 bases, the J end lost 1 base, and 8 bases lay between the germline ends. CDR3 DNA sequence: TGTGCCTGGAGTTACAGGGCGAACACTGAAGCTTTCTTT. It codes for CAWSYRANTEAFF.

This chain joins TRBV28 and TRBJ1-6, with a possible D match to TRBD1 (5 bases). Germline V CDR1 and CDR2: MDHEN, SYDVKM. V was pared by 6 bases and J by 14 bases, with 11 bases between. The CDR3 extends over 11 amino acids. Here the CDR3 DNA reads TGTGCCAGCAGAACCCGGGGGGCCCTCCACTTT. Protein product: CASRTRGALHF.

The chain recombines TRBV7-2 with TRBJ1-6; tentative D call: TRBD1 (6 bases). CDR3 length: 16 residues. Germline CDR1 and CDR2: SGHTA and FQGNSA. The ends were cut back, 3 bases at V and 6 bases at J, with 15 bases in the middle. The CDR3 reads CASSLLQGGGNSPLHF. CDR3 DNA: TGTGCCAGCAGCTTGTTACAGGGAGGGGGTAATTCACCCCTCCACTTT.

The J gene is TRBJ1-1, the V gene TRBV5-1; 8 nucleotides align to TRBD1. After removal of 2 bases from V and 4 bases from J, the junction contained 4 bases not matched to a gene. Germline V lookup: CDR1 SGHRS, CDR2 YFSETQ. The CDR3 has 14 amino acids. The CDR3 reads CASSFRGQGTEAFF. DNA of the CDR3: TGCGCCAGCAGCTTTAGAGGACAGGGCACTGAAGCTTTCTTT.

The rearrangement joins TRBV24-1 to TRBJ2-2; 9 positions agree with TRBD1. The CDR3 consists of 16 residues. CDR1 and CDR2 from the germline V gene are KGHDR and SFDVKD. V was clipped by 4 bases and J by 6 bases; unmatched bases: 8. The chain's CDR3 is CATSEPGTGYPGELFF. For the CDR3, the DNA is TGTGCCACCAGTGAACCCGGGACAGGGTACCCCGGGGAGCTGTTTTTT.

The chain has TRBV28 and TRBJ1-2, with 9 positions matching TRBD1. From germline, CDR1 is MDHEN and CDR2 SYDVKM. The CDR3 consists of 15 residues. The junction had 14 bases not matched to a gene; V was cut back by 5 bases and J by 10 bases. CDR3 protein: CASSLRSGTGTLYTF. CDR3 sequence (DNA): TGTGCCAGCAGTCTCCGGTCCGGGACAGGGACCCTCTACACCTTC.

This chain links TRBV27 with TRBJ2-7; TRBD2 aligns across 8 bases. In germline, CDR1 is MNHEY, CDR2 SMNVEV (reference sequence). The CDR3 sequence is 14 residues long. Germline trimming cut 4 bases from V and 1 base from J; bases unmatched to any gene: 3. CDR3 sequence: CASSYSGSSYEQYF. In DNA, the CDR3 is TGTGCCAGCAGTTACAGCGGGAGTTCCTACGAGCAGTACTTC.

The chain recombines TRBV7-9 with TRBJ2-7; a possible D gene is TRBD2 (5 bases). The CDR3 contains 11 residues. Germline CDR1 is SEHNR and CDR2 is FQNEAQ (reference sequence). Trimming shortened V by 5 bases and J by 6 bases, and 8 bases separated the two germline ends. CDR3 loop: CASSLSVEQYF. CDR3 coding DNA: TGTGCCAGCAGCCTTAGCGTCGAGCAGTACTTC.

The J gene is TRBJ2-1, the V gene TRBV6-5; 9 bases fit TRBD1. Germline-derived CDR1 and CDR2 are MNHEY and SVGAGI. Unmatched junction bases numbered 6, after V lost 5 bases and J lost 4 bases. The CDR3 runs to 15 residues. This CDR3 is CASSPWDRDYNEQFF. The CDR3 DNA reads TGTGCCAGCAGTCCATGGGACAGGGATTACAATGAGCAGTTCTTC.

The chain couples TRBV5-1 to TRBJ1-1, with a weak D call TRBD1 (6 bases). The germline V and J ends were trimmed by 2 bases and 6 bases, with 14 bases remaining between them. The CDR3 runs 14 residues. CDR1 is SGHRS and CDR2 is YFSETQ in the germline V gene. CDR3 in DNA: TGCGCCAGCAGCTTAGTAGGGGGTAACCCTGAAGCTTTCTTT. This sequence encodes CASSLVGGNPEAFF.

V usage is TRBV7-2 and J usage is TRBJ2-5; 7 bases match TRBD2. With 7 bases clipped from V and 5 bases from J, the junction kept 10 bases outside the gene matches. CDR1 and CDR2 from the germline V gene are SGHTA and FQGNSA. The length of the CDR3 is 14 residues. CDR3 amino acids: CASKLQAGRETQYF. DNA of the CDR3: TGTGCCAGCAAACTCCAGGCCGGGAGGGAGACCCAGTACTTC.

V is TRBV12-3 or TRBV12-4 and J is TRBJ1-1, with D maybe TRBD1 (5 bases). V was trimmed by 7 bases and J by 5 bases, leaving 11 bases between them. The CDR3 consists of 12 residues. In DNA form, the CDR3 reads TGTGCCAGCAAGACCGGGGGGACTGAAGCTTTCTTT. Its protein product is CASKTGGTEAFF.

The V call is TRBV19, the J call TRBJ2-7; 8 bases are a match to TRBD2. Germline V gene lookup returns CDR1 LNHDA and CDR2 SQIVND (reference sequence). J was trimmed by 1 base and V by 7 bases; bases with no gene match: 6. The CDR3 runs 14 residues. CDR3 sequence reads: CASTPSGGSYEQYF. The DNA for the CDR3 is TGTGCCAGTACCCCAAGCGGGGGTTCCTACGAGCAGTACTTC.

The chain employs TRBV7-2 and TRBJ2-3; 13 positions agree with TRBD2. In germline, CDR1 is SGHTA, CDR2 FQGNSA. V dropped 5 bases and J dropped 6; count of bases not matched to a gene: 14. CDR3 length: 18 amino acids. In DNA, the CDR3 is TGTGCCAGCAGCCCGACTAGCGGGGGGCCTTTTTTTGCGGATACGCAGTATTTT. This translates into CASSPTSGGPFFADTQYF.

The V call is TRBV29-1, the J call TRBJ1-1; D gene uncertain. This CDR3 spans 12 amino acids. Germline lookup yields CDR1 SQVTM and CDR2 ANQGSEA. Trimming took 1 base from V and 6 from J, leaving 9 bases between them. This CDR3 is CSVEAGLAEAFF. CDR3 in DNA: TGCAGCGTTGAAGCGGGTCTGGCTGAAGCTTTCTTT.

The chain links TRBV6-5 to TRBJ2-7, with 10 bases that match TRBD1. The CDR3 length is 15 residues. J was trimmed by 2 bases and V by 6 bases; bases with no gene match: 7. Germline V gives CDR1 MNHEY, CDR2 SVGAGI. Written as DNA, the CDR3 is TGTGCCAGCAGCTTTGGGGACAGGGGCGCCTACGAGCAGTACTTC. Translating gives CASSFGDRGAYEQYF.

This sequence joins TRBV19 and TRBJ1-2; TRBD1 aligns across 7 bases. Germline V gene lookup returns CDR1 LNHDA and CDR2 SQIVND (reference sequence). CDR3 size: 17 residues. V trimming: 4 bases; J trimming: 4 bases; junction bases outside the gene matches: 15. CDR3 bases: TGTGCCAGTAGTAAAACGTACCGGGACAGAGACGCCTATGGCTACACCTTC. It specifies CASSKTYRDRDAYGYTF.

The chain carries TRBV5-1 and TRBJ1-2; D may be TRBD1 (6 bases). The CDR3 is 15 residues long. The germline gives CDR1 SGHRS, CDR2 YFSETQ. With 3 bases removed from V and 4 bases from J, the gap between germline ends came to 16 bases. The CDR3 protein is CASSWGGPTSYGYTF. In nucleotides, the CDR3 is TGCGCCAGCAGCTGGGGGGGGCCCACCTCCTATGGCTACACCTTC.